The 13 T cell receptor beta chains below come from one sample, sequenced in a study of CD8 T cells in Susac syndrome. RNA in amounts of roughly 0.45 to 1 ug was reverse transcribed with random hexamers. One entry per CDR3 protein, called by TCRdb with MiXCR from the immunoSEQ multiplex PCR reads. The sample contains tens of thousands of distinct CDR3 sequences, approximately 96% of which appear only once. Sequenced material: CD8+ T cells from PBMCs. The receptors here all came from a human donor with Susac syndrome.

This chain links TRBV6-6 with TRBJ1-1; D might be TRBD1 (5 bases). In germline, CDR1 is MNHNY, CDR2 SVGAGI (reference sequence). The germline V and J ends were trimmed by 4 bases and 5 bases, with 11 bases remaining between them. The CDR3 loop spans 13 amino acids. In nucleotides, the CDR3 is TGTGCCAGCAGTTTTCAAGGGGCGACTGAAGCTTTCTTT. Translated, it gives CASSFQGATEAFF.

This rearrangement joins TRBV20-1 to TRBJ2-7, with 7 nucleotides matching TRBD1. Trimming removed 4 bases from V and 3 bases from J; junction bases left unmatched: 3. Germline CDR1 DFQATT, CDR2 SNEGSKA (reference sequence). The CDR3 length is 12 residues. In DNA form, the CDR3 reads TGCAGTGCTACAAACAGGGGCTACGAGCAGTACTTC. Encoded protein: CSATNRGYEQYF.

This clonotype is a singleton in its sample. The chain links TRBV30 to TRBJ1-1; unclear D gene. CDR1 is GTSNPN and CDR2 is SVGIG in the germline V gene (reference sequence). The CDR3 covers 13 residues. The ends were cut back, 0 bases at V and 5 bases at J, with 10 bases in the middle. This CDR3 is CAWSVGVRTEAFF. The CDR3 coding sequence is TGTGCCTGGAGTGTAGGCGTACGAACTGAAGCTTTCTTT.

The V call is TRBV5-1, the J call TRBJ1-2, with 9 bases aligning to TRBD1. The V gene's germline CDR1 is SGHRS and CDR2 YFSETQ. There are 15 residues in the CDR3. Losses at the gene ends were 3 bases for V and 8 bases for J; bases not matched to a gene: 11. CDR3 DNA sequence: TGCGCCAGCAGCTCGAGCCCGGGACAGGGTGGAGGCTACACCTTC. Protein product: CASSSSPGQGGGYTF.

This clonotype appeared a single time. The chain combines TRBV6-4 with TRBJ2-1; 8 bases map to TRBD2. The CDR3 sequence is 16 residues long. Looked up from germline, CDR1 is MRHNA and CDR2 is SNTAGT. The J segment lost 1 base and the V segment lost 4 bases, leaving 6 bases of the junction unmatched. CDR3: CASSGMAGGSYNEQFF. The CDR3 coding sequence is TGTGCCAGCAGTGGAATGGCGGGGGGTTCCTACAATGAGCAGTTCTTC.

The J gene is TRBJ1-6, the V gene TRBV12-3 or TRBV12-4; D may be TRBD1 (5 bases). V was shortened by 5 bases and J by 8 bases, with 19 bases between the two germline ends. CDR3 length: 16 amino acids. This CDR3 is CASSGSPGTEYSPLHF. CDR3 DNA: TGTGCCAGCAGTGGTAGCCCCGGGACGGAGTATTCACCCCTCCACTTT.

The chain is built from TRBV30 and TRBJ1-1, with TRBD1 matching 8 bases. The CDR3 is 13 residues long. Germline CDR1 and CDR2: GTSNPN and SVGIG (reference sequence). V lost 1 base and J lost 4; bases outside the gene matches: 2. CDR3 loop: CAWSATGATEAFF. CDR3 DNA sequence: TGTGCCTGGAGTGCGACAGGGGCCACTGAAGCTTTCTTT.

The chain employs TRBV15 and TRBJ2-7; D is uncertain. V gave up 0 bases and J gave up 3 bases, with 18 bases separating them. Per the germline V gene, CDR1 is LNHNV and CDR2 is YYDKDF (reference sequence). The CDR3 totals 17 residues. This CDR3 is CATSRDEVGNRLYEQYF. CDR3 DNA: TGTGCCACCAGCAGAGATGAAGTAGGGAATAGGCTCTACGAGCAGTACTTC.

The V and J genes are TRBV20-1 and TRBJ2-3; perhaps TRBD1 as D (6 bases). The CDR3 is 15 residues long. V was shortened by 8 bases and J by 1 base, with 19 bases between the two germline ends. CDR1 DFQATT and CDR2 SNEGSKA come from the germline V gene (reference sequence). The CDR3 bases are TGCAGTCTAAGGGGGACCCCCCAAGGCACAGATACGCAGTATTTT. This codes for CSLRGTPQGTDTQYF.

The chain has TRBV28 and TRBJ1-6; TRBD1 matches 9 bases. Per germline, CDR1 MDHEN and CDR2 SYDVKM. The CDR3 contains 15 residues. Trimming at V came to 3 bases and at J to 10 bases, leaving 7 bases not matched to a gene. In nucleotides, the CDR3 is TGTGCCAGCAGTTTCCGGGACAGGGTCCGATCACCCCTCCACTTT. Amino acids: CASSFRDRVRSPLHF.

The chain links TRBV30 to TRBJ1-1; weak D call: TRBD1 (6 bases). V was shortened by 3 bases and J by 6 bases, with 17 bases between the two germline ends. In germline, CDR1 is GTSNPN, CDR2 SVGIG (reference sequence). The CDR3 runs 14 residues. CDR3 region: CAWSWGTGAPEAFF. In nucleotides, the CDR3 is TGTGCCTGGAGCTGGGGGACGGGGGCTCCTGAAGCTTTCTTT. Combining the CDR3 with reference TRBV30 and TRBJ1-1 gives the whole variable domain SQTIHQWPATLVQPVGSPLSLECTVEGTSNPNLYWYRQAAGRGLQLLFYSVGIGQISSEVPQNLSASRPQDRQFILSSKKLLLSDSGFYLCAWSWGTGAPEAFFGQGTRLTVV.

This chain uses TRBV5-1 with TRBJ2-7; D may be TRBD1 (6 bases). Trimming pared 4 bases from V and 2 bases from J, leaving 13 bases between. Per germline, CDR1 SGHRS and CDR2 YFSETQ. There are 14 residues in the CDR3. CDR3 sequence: CASSPSTGPYEQYF. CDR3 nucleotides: TGCGCCAGCAGCCCGTCTACAGGGCCCTACGAGCAGTACTTC.

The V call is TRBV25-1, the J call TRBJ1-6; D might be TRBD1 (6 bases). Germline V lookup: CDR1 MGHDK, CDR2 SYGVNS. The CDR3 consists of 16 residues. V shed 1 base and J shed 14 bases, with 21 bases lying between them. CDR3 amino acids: CASSELGGGRTASLHF. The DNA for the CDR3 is TGTGCCAGCAGTGAATTGGGGGGGGGCCGAACCGCGTCCCTCCACTTT.